The 10 T cell receptor beta chains reported below all come from one sample, sequenced in a study of graft-versus-host responses after intestinal transplantation. The assay was immunoSEQ multiplex PCR, and TCRdb's table has in-frame clones only and misses some. The sample includes tens of thousands of clones, 87% of them seen just once. Processing released intraepithelial and lamina propria lymphocytes from the graft tissue. The sequences come from ileum tissue, collected almost 210 days after intestinal transplant. The receptors here all came from a human patient who received an intestinal transplant, so some T cells may come from the graft donor.

The chain combines TRBV11-3 with TRBJ1-2; no definite D call. The CDR3 totals 13 residues. In germline, CDR1 is SGHNT, CDR2 YENEEA. V shed 5 bases and J shed 4 bases, with 11 bases lying between them. Here the CDR3 reads CASSLGKTYGYTF. In DNA form, the CDR3 reads TGTGCCAGCAGCCTCGGAAAGACCTATGGCTACACCTTC.

The chain recombines TRBV29-1 with TRBJ1-3, with D uncertain. The CDR3 is 14 amino acids. V gave up 4 bases and J gave up 2 bases, with 12 bases separating them. Germline-derived CDR1 and CDR2 are SQVTM and ANQGSEA. The CDR3 coding sequence is TGCAGCGTTGCGGCAGGCTTAACTGGAAACACCATATATTTT. It encodes CSVAAGLTGNTIYF.

The J gene is TRBJ2-7, the V gene TRBV5-1; D unresolved. The V gene's germline CDR1 is SGHRS and CDR2 YFSETQ. The CDR3 has 15 residues. Trimming pared 0 bases from V and 3 bases from J, leaving 13 bases between. CDR3 bases: TGCGCCAGCAGCTTGGCCGAGGCTCCTCTCTACGAGCAGTACTTC. Its translation: CASSLAEAPLYEQYF.

This chain uses TRBV2 with TRBJ1-5; TRBD1 is a possible D gene (5 bases). This CDR3 has 14 residues. Germline V gene data show CDR1 as SNHLY and CDR2 as FYNNEI. The ends were cut back, 3 bases at V and 2 bases at J, with 8 bases in the middle. This CDR3 reads CASSDGGGNQPQHF. The CDR3, as DNA: TGTGCCAGCAGTGATGGAGGGGGCAATCAGCCCCAGCATTTT.

The table lists this clone with a count of one. The V gene is TRBV7-8, the J gene TRBJ1-4, with 8 bases fitting TRBD1. J lost 7 bases, V lost 5 bases, and 3 bases had no gene match. Looked up from germline, CDR1 is SGHVS and CDR2 is FQNEAQ. CDR3 length: 13 residues. The CDR3 loop reads CASSQGAFEKLFF. CDR3 nucleotides: TGTGCCAGCAGCCAGGGGGCGTTTGAAAAACTGTTTTTT.

The chain joins TRBV27 to TRBJ1-2, with TRBD1 as a possible D gene (6 bases). V was trimmed by 5 bases and J by 8 bases, leaving 12 bases between them. The length of the CDR3 is 12 residues. Per germline, CDR1 MNHEY and CDR2 SMNVEV (reference sequence). CDR3 protein: CASSPGGPGYTF. CDR3 nucleotides: TGTGCCAGCAGTCCGGGGGGGCCCGGCTACACCTTC.

V gene TRBV9 combines with J gene TRBJ2-7; D tentatively fits TRBD1 or TRBD2 (5 bases each). V lost 0 bases and J lost 5, with 15 bases in between. Germline V CDR1 and CDR2: SGDLS, YYNGEE. There are 15 residues in the CDR3. CDR3 sequence (DNA): TGTGCCAGCAGCGTAGGGGGCAGGGCGGGCGACGAGCAGTACTTC. It translates to CASSVGGRAGDEQYF.

The chain carries TRBV7-2 and TRBJ2-7; D gene ambiguous. Trimming shortened V by 5 bases and J by 0 bases, and 5 bases separated the two germline ends. This CDR3 is built from 12 residues. Germline CDR1 reads SGHTA; CDR2 reads FQGNSA. CDR3 in amino acids: CASSQTSYEQYF. The CDR3 DNA is TGTGCCAGCAGCCAAACCTCCTACGAGCAGTACTTC.

The chain couples TRBV7-8 to TRBJ2-7; 7 nucleotides align to TRBD1. Germline lookup yields CDR1 SGHVS and CDR2 FQNEAQ. V lost 5 bases, J lost 6 bases, and 13 bases stayed unmatched. This CDR3 region has 15 residues. This CDR3 reads CASSPRRYPGGEQYF. CDR3 nucleotide sequence: TGTGCCAGCAGCCCCCGGCGCTACCCAGGGGGCGAGCAGTACTTC. Supplemented by reference TRBV7-8 and TRBJ2-7, the full variable domain reads GAGVSQSPRYKVAKRGQDVALRCDPISGHVSLFWYQQALGQGPEFLTYFQNEAQLDKSGLPSDRFFAERPEGSVSTLKIQRTQQEDSAVYLCASSPRRYPGGEQYFGPGTRLTVT.

The gene calls are TRBV4-1 and TRBJ1-5, with 9 positions matching TRBD1. The V gene end was trimmed by 4 bases and the J gene end by 0 bases; junction bases not matched to a gene: 7. The CDR3 runs 17 residues. Germline-derived CDR1 and CDR2 are MGHRA and YSYEKL. The chain's CDR3 is CASSPGQGLNSNQPQHF. In nucleotides, the CDR3 is TGCGCCAGCAGCCCCGGACAGGGGTTGAATAGCAATCAGCCCCAGCATTTT.